Presented here are 23 T cell receptor beta chains from one specimen sequenced in a study of shared clonotypes between healthy human individuals. This table comes from immunoSEQ multiplex PCR, and its TCRdb copy is limited to in-frame clones, with some not included. This table has millions of clones, roughly 95% appearing once. The sequenced material came from naive CD4+ T cells sorted from blood. The sample's subset: CD45RA+ positively selected. These receptors all stem from a man aged 18 to 29 in good health.

This chain connects TRBV10-3 to TRBJ2-7, with D uncertain. Trimming took off 3 bases at V and 6 bases at J, with 9 bases between the two ends. The CDR3 has 12 amino acids. The germline V gene has CDR1 ENHRY and CDR2 SYGVKD. CDR3 nucleotide sequence: TGTGCCATCAGTGATGGGCCCTTCGAGCAGTACTTC. Amino acid sequence: CAISDGPFEQYF.

The chain joins TRBV14 to TRBJ2-3; tentatively, D is TRBD2 (5 bases). Germline CDR1 SGHDN, CDR2 FVKESK. The CDR3 length is 12 residues. V gave up 6 bases and J gave up 6 bases, with 10 bases separating them. The CDR3 nucleotides read TGTGCCAGCAGTCGCGGAGGTGATACGCAGTATTTT. It yields the protein CASSRGGDTQYF. Full variable domain (remainder filled in from reference TRBV14 and TRBJ2-3): EAGVTQFPSHSVIEKGQTVTLRCDPISGHDNLYWYRRVMGKEIKFLLHFVKESKQDESGMPNNRFLAERTGGTYSTLKVQPAELEDSGVYFCASSRGGDTQYFGPGTRLTVL.

This clone was detected once. The J gene is TRBJ2-4, the V gene TRBV28; the D gene is possibly TRBD1 (6 bases). Trimming took 5 bases from V and 2 from J, leaving 13 bases between them. Germline-derived CDR1 and CDR2 are MDHEN and SYDVKM. The CDR3 totals 15 residues. As DNA, the CDR3 is TGTGCCAGCAGTACACCCCAGGGGACCAAAAACATTCAGTACTTC. It codes for CASSTPQGTKNIQYF.

The J gene is TRBJ2-1, the V gene TRBV27; 12 bases map to TRBD2. V gave up 5 bases and J gave up 10 bases; unmatched junction bases: 12. The CDR3 covers 16 residues. From germline, CDR1 is MNHEY and CDR2 SMNVEV (reference sequence). CDR3 in amino acids: CASSAQTSGRSGEQFF. The CDR3 DNA follows: TGTGCCAGCAGTGCGCAGACTAGCGGGAGATCAGGCGAGCAGTTCTTC.

This rearrangement joins TRBV30 to TRBJ1-1, with D tentatively TRBD1 (5 bases). This CDR3 contains 14 residues. V shed 5 bases and J shed 11 bases, with 24 bases lying between them. Germline V lookup: CDR1 GTSNPN, CDR2 SVGIG (reference sequence). CDR3 region: CAWAGTAKPGAAFF. CDR3 coding DNA: TGTGCCTGGGCAGGGACCGCAAAACCCGGCGCGGCTTTCTTT. The full variable domain, completed using reference TRBV30 and TRBJ1-1, is SQTIHQWPATLVQPVGSPLSLECTVEGTSNPNLYWYRQAAGRGLQLLFYSVGIGQISSEVPQNLSASRPQDRQFILSSKKLLLSDSGFYLCAWAGTAKPGAAFFGQGTRLTVV.

This rearrangement joins TRBV11-2 to TRBJ2-7; TRBD2 aligns across 7 bases. Germline CDR1 reads SGHAT; CDR2 reads FQNNGV. The CDR3 contains 16 residues. V shed 5 bases and J 0 bases; nucleotides not matched to a gene: 10. As DNA, the CDR3 is TGTGCCAGCAGCCCCCACCCCGGGACTAACTCCTACGAGCAGTACTTC. It yields the protein CASSPHPGTNSYEQYF.

The chain combines TRBV6-1 with TRBJ1-3; D not certain. The length of the CDR3 is 14 residues. Per germline, CDR1 MNHNS and CDR2 SASEGT. V was cut by 7 bases and J by 0 bases, with 10 bases left in between. Here the CDR3 DNA reads TGTGCCAGCACGGGGAGGTCCTCTGGAAACACCATATATTTT. Translation: CASTGRSSGNTIYF.

About this clone: In the same sample, other DNA sequences code for this CDR3. The V and J genes are TRBV10-3 and TRBJ1-1; 8 nucleotides line up with TRBD1. CDR1 and CDR2 (germline): ENHRY, SYGVKD. The CDR3 sequence is 14 residues long. J lost 2 bases, V lost 5 bases, and 4 bases had no gene match. The CDR3 spells CAISPGQGNTEAFF. The CDR3 coding sequence is TGTGCCATCAGTCCTGGACAGGGAAACACTGAAGCTTTCTTT.

Concerning this clone: This same CDR3 is encoded by further DNA sequences in the sample. CDR3 loop: CAWKTNYGYTF. For the CDR3, the DNA is TGTGCCTGGAAAACTAACTATGGCTACACCTTC. This chain connects TRBV30 to TRBJ1-2; D is ambiguous. CDR3 length: 11 residues. Germline V gene sequence: CDR1 GTSNPN, CDR2 SVGIG (reference sequence). The ends were cut back, 4 bases at V and 0 bases at J, with 3 bases in the middle.

This clone was observed a single time. The gene calls are TRBV15 and TRBJ2-5; 10 nucleotides line up with TRBD1. The germline gives CDR1 LNHNV, CDR2 YYDKDF (reference sequence). V lost 8 bases to trimming and J lost 0 bases; unmatched junction nucleotides: 6. The CDR3 loop spans 15 amino acids. The CDR3 reads CATDPDRGYQETQYF. The CDR3 bases are TGTGCCACCGATCCGGACAGGGGGTACCAAGAGACCCAGTACTTC.

The V gene is TRBV7-9, the J gene TRBJ1-3, with unresolved D. Trimming shortened V by 2 bases and J by 0 bases, and 14 bases separated the two germline ends. CDR1 is SEHNR, CDR2 FQNEAQ, per germline (reference sequence). The CDR3 runs 17 residues. CDR3 sequence: CASSLWAIGNSGNTIYF. DNA of the CDR3: TGTGCCAGCAGCTTATGGGCAATAGGAAACTCTGGAAACACCATATATTTT.

The table lists this clone with a count of one. This chain links TRBV23-1 with TRBJ2-7, with TRBD1 identical over 7 bases. TRBV23-1 belongs to the ORF category, with a function that is uncertain. The junction had 10 bases not matched to a gene; V was cut back by 2 bases and J by 3 bases. CDR3 length equals 16 residues. This CDR3 reads CASSQKILGQIYEQYF. In DNA, the CDR3 is TGCGCCAGCAGTCAAAAAATTCTGGGACAGATCTACGAGCAGTACTTC.

V and J are TRBV6-6 and TRBJ2-3; D gene uncertain. Between the trimmed V and J ends, which lost 2 bases and 4 bases, there was a span of 16 bases. Germline V lookup: CDR1 MNHNY, CDR2 SVGAGI (reference sequence). This CDR3 has 16 residues. The DNA of the CDR3 is TGTGCCAGCAGTTACGGCTGGCAGATTAGGGCAGATACGCAGTATTTT. This translates into CASSYGWQIRADTQYF.

This chain links TRBV4-2 with TRBJ2-7; 11 bases are a match to TRBD2. With V trimmed by 5 bases and J by 6 bases, 9 bases remained unmatched. The CDR3 runs to 15 residues. Per germline, CDR1 LGHNA and CDR2 YNFKEQ. The CDR3 DNA reads TGTGCCAGCAGCTCTAGCGGGGGGCCCCGATCCGAGCAGTACTTC. Translating gives CASSSSGGPRSEQYF.

The chain is built from TRBV7-8 and TRBJ2-3; 10 bases agree with TRBD2. This CDR3 contains 18 residues. Germline assignment: CDR1 SGHVS and CDR2 FQNEAQ. J was trimmed by 0 bases and V by 5 bases; bases with no gene match: 11. The CDR3 coding sequence is TGTGCCAGCAGCCCGCGACTAGCGGGTAGTCCTAGCACAGATACGCAGTATTTT. This codes for CASSPRLAGSPSTDTQYF.

This chain links TRBV2 with TRBJ2-3; 8 bases are shared with TRBD1. CDR1 SNHLY and CDR2 FYNNEI come from the germline V gene. Trimming took 4 bases from V and 4 from J; bases not matched to a gene: 7. The CDR3 runs 15 residues. CDR3 DNA: TGTGCCAGCAGTGGGGGACAGGTGGAGGCAGATACGCAGTATTTT. It encodes CASSGGQVEADTQYF.

The chain combines TRBV29-1 with TRBJ2-1, with TRBD2 as a possible D gene (7 bases). This CDR3 comprises 14 residues. Between the trimmed V and J ends, which lost 4 bases and 9 bases, there was a span of 19 bases. CDR1 is SQVTM and CDR2 is ANQGSEA in the germline V gene. DNA of the CDR3: TGCAGCGTTGTGGGGAGGGGGGTGTGGAGTGAGCAGTTCTTC. Protein product: CSVVGRGVWSEQFF.

The V gene is TRBV6-4, the J gene TRBJ2-3, with D possibly being TRBD2 (5 bases). Trimming cost V 5 bases and J 2 bases, with 17 bases left between them. CDR1 MRHNA and CDR2 SNTAGT come from the germline V gene. The CDR3 length is 16 residues. CDR3 nucleotides: TGTGCCAGCAGTCACCGGGATGAGAGGAACACAGATACGCAGTATTTT. The encoded protein is CASSHRDERNTDTQYF.

The chain joins TRBV5-1 to TRBJ2-7; D uncertain. The CDR3 totals 15 residues. Germline V gives CDR1 SGHRS, CDR2 YFSETQ. V dropped 2 bases and J dropped 3 bases, with 15 bases sitting between them. The CDR3 is CASSLERPNGYEQYF. CDR3 nucleotides: TGCGCCAGCAGCTTAGAAAGACCCAACGGCTACGAGCAGTACTTC.

This clone was observed once. The J gene is TRBJ2-7, the V gene TRBV7-6, with 13 positions matching TRBD2. Trimming cost V 3 bases and J 0 bases; bases outside gene matches: 2. The CDR3 extends over 16 amino acids. Germline CDR1 and CDR2: SGHVS and FNYEAQ. CDR3 sequence (DNA): TGTGCCAGCAGCTTGGGACTAGCGGGAAGCTCCTACGAGCAGTACTTC. Protein sequence: CASSLGLAGSSYEQYF.

The rearrangement joins TRBV6-5 to TRBJ2-1; 14 bases map to TRBD2. Germline CDR1 reads MNHEY; CDR2 reads SVGAGI. Trimming took 2 bases from V and 7 from J; bases not matched to a gene: 4. The length of the CDR3 is 16 residues. The CDR3 sequence is CASSYTGLAGENEQFF. DNA of the CDR3: TGTGCCAGCAGTTACACGGGACTAGCGGGAGAGAATGAGCAGTTCTTC.

The chain is built from TRBV19 and TRBJ1-2, with 10 bases aligning to TRBD1. The V segment lost 5 bases and the J segment 5 bases; nucleotides outside the gene matches: 8. CDR3 length equals 15 residues. From germline, CDR1 is LNHDA and CDR2 SQIVND (reference sequence). CDR3 DNA: TGTGCCAGTAGTGCCCGGACAGGGGGAAGTTATGGCTACACCTTC. Residues: CASSARTGGSYGYTF.

With regard to this clone: Different DNA sequences within this sample yield the same CDR3. The rearrangement links TRBV6-1 to TRBJ1-4, with D perhaps TRBD1 (5 bases). V gave up 4 bases and J gave up 7 bases, with 13 bases separating them. The CDR3 covers 14 residues. Germline loops: CDR1 MNHNS, CDR2 SASEGT. The CDR3 reads CASSAQGTGEKLFF. CDR3 DNA sequence: TGTGCCAGCAGTGCGCAGGGAACCGGTGAAAAACTGTTTTTT.